This TCR beta chain was captured by sequencing in a study of shared clonotypes between healthy human individuals. About the study: Researchers assigned three CD4 naive, three CD4 memory, two CD8 naive and one CD8 memory plate to each donor. Study-wide results and caveats: Naive subsets generally exceeded memory subsets in estimated richness.

Researchers divided each subset's genomic DNA evenly across several immunoSEQ plates. The assay was immunoSEQ multiplex PCR, and TCRdb's table has in-frame clones only and misses some. The data hold around 340,000 clones, with around four fifths observed a single time. In the case of this clone: Its antigen is unidentified.

The specimen was memory CD4+ T cells sorted from blood. Subset noted: CD45RA-negative fraction. The clonotype originates from a man aged 25 to 40 in good health.

The DNA of the CDR3 is TGCAGCGTTGAGACTAGCGGACACACAGATACGCAGTATTTT. It encodes CSVETSGHTDTQYF. The rearrangement joins TRBV29-1 to TRBJ2-3; TRBD2 matches 9 bases. Trimming removed 3 bases from V and 2 bases from J; junction bases left unmatched: 3. Germline assignment: CDR1 SQVTM and CDR2 ANQGSEA. The CDR3 length is 14 residues.